This TCR beta chain derives from a study of cytotoxic CD8 clonotypes in ibrutinib-treated CLL (dated by TCRdb to the early 2020s). As for the study more broadly: The cohort had 11 relapsed/refractory and 15 treatment-naive patients; roughly 17 were IGHV unmutated. Partial responses were observed in 24 patients and complete responses in 2; after a median follow-up of roughly 72 months, remission was maintained in 14 patients and progression was observed in roughly 12. Samples at response were collected after a median of about 12 months of treatment, with a range of roughly 6 to 40 months. On average, each sample yielded around 250,000 productive templates and roughly 95,000 productive rearrangements. Of the 90 or so participants in the trial, approximately 26 had longitudinal samples available. Cryopreserved peripheral blood mononuclear cells were collected at three points: before therapy, at response, and at either sustained remission or disease progression. All remission and progressive disease samples were collected while patients were still receiving ibrutinib. What the study reported, not specific to this receptor: Sampling times were not matched between sustained-remission and progressing patients, and lymph node repertoires were not studied. Public clonotypes were rare and either contracted or stayed stable during treatment, and the rise in clonality at ibrutinib response reflected the expansion of private clonotypes. Baseline clonality was found to be higher than that of age-matched healthy donors and was strongly correlated with circulating CD8+ T-cell counts. An increase in clonality was observed at ibrutinib response, with clonality remaining stable during sustained remission and falling back toward baseline at progression.

Remarks on this clone: No cognate antigen has been identified for it. No per-base quality is available; no much larger clone lies one base away.

On a MiSeq, deep resolution sequencing aimed for a depth between 1 in 1 million and 1 in 200,000 T cells, with each clonotype covered approximately 9.8x on average. The immunoSEQ hsTCRB Kit was used to generate the TCR beta libraries. Concerning the study's data processing: Data were analyzed with ImmunoSEQ Data Assistant and ImmunoSEQ Analyzer, with V, D and J genes assigned per IMGT definitions. Clonality, which ranges from 0 to 1, was calculated as one minus the normalized Shannon entropy of productive rearrangement frequencies. Only overrepresented clonotypes making up at least 0.05% of the repertoire of each patient were included in the public clonotype analysis. Repertoires from some 14 age-matched healthy donors in immuneACCESS were used as clonality controls. TCRdb obtained this table from immuneACCESS and retained in-frame rearrangements with V and J assigned. These tables miss some clones; where compared with another copy, unresolved V genes account for less than half of the shortfall, and the remainder is unexplained. The V and J calls and clone size come from that table; D and trimming were worked out from the DNA. The sample data list 150,000 to 200,000 clones, and approximately 80% of these were observed just once. The ten largest account for about 5% of the sample.

This sample's time point label indicates: approximately 25 months on ibrutinib. About 2 micrograms of genomic DNA were extracted from cryopreserved PBMCs for TCR beta library preparation. Longitudinal blood samples from CLL patients on ibrutinib monotherapy underwent high-throughput TCR beta sequencing. The patients took part in an open-label, single-center phase 2 trial of ibrutinib monotherapy. At the junction V is shortened by 3 bases and J by 2 bases, with 11 bases in between. CDR3 length: 14 amino acids, cysteine to phenylalanine. Of all the DNA, just the CDR3 is kept, 42 bases in frame from base 1. Via the germline V gene, CDR1 is SGHVS and CDR2 FQNEAQ.

The TCR comes from a human donor with chronic lymphocytic leukemia. The sequencing here drew on PBMCs, taken after 24 months of ibrutinib treatment. The V and J segments used are TRBV7-8 and TRBJ2-7; no confident D gene assignment can be made. At the DNA level, the sequence is TGTGCCAGCAGCTTGAGCCACACCACCTACGAGCAGTACTTC. Its amino acids are CASSLSHTTYEQYF.